The rows below give T cell receptor beta chains drawn from one sample of a study of blood T cell repertoires in COVID-19. Data came from immunoSEQ multiplex PCR; TCRdb stores just in-frame clones and leaves some out. Here the sample spans 70,000 to 85,000 clones, approximately 80% being singletons. Sequenced input: peripheral blood. These TCRs come from a man aged 80 or over with acute or convalescent COVID-19. The CDR3 runs from the conserved cysteine through the conserved F or W. Fields, in order: V gene, CDR3 protein.

TRBV6-5	CASSYAGTADYGYTF
TRBV29-1	CSVVIPGQDEQYF
TRBV11-2	CASSPHRTGVYTEAFF
TRBV30	CAWSPLSGDEQFF
TRBV11-3	CASSLVSSRGVRGEQFF
TRBV3-1/TRBV3-2	CASSQTDRPVYGYTF
TRBV24-1	CATSDSGLSAAFF
TRBV15	CATSRDGRVETQYF
TRBV6-1	CASSEPRQGASYEQYF
TRBV5-1	CASSSRTEGTEAFF
TRBV5-6	CASSWGQWNSPLHF
TRBV5-1	CASSSARGQSNEKLFF
TRBV7-9	CASSFEGGTEKLFF
TRBV5-1	CASSRDRGDNSPLHF
TRBV6-5	CASRPGQALGGYTF
TRBV19	CASYDTRQGNTEAFF
TRBV6-5	CASSYAAGQGNTEAFF
TRBV19	CASSTQGKEAFF
TRBV27	CASRTGGPGELFF
TRBV6-6	CASSLGTGGANEKLFF
TRBV19	CASSQGQGDYGYTF
TRBV7-3	CASSSRLRERAGELFF
TRBV5-5	CASSPRQGNQPQHF
TRBV12-5	CASGRGLAGFPYNEQFF
TRBV5-6	CASSLLTALMSNSPLHF
TRBV10-3	CAISLTSGPTGELFF
TRBV18	CASSLGQSPYEQYF
TRBV18	CASSPTGGTEAFF
TRBV5-1	CASSPPGNTIYF
TRBV2	CASSEALSRGANGYTF
TRBV12-5	CASGTGSNTGELFF
TRBV3-1/TRBV3-2	CASSPGEGRTEAFF
TRBV27	CASSFGGTNNSPLHF
TRBV12-3/TRBV12-4	CASSRSMTDTQYF
TRBV15	CATSSDTWGEGGYTF
TRBV30	CAWQAGAREKLFF
TRBV19	CASSIVRDGSHEAFF
TRBV2	CASSEALTGGLVEQYF
TRBV7-2	CASSSSRDRLNSGNTIYF
TRBV11-2	CASSLVGGPDEQYF
TRBV6-5	CASSLGQYYGYTF
TRBV9	CASSVAPGGFGYTF
TRBV15	CATSRGGIGTDTQYF
TRBV6-5	CASSYRVQGNYGYTF
TRBV12-3/TRBV12-4	CASSTGNVGYTF
TRBV3-1/TRBV3-2	CASSQGGNEKLFF
TRBV6-6	CASTYTGELFF